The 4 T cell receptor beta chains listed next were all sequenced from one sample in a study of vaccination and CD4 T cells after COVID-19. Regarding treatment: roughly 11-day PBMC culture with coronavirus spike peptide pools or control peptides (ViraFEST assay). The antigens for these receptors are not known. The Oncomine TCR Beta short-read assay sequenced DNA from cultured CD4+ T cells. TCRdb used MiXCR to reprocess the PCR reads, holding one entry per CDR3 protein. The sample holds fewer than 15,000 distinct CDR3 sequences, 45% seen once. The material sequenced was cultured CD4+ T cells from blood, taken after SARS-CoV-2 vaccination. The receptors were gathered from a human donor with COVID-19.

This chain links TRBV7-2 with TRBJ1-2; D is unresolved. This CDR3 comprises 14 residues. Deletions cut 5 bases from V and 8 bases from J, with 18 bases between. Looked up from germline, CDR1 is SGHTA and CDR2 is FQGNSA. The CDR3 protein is CASSPDHNIIGYTF. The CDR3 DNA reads TGTGCCAGCAGCCCGGATCATAACATCATAGGCTACACCTTC. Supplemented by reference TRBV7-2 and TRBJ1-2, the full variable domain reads GAGVSQSPSNKVTEKGKDVELRCDPISGHTALYWYRQSLGQGLEFLIYFQGNSAPDKSGLPSDRFSAERTGGSVSTLTIQRTQQEDSAVYLCASSPDHNIIGYTFGSGTRLTVV.

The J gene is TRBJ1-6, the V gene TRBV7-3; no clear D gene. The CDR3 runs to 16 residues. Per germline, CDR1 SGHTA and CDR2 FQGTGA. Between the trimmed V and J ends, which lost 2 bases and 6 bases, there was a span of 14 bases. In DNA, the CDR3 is TGTGCCAGCAGCTTACTGACCGGAAAAACTAATTCACCCCTCCACTTT. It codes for CASSLLTGKTNSPLHF.

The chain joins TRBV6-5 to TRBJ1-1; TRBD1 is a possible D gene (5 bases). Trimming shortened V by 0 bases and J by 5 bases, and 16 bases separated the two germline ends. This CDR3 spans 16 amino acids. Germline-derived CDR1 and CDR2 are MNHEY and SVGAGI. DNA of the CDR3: TGTGCCAGCAGTTACTCTTCCGGGGGTAGGAATACTGAAGCTTTCTTT. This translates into CASSYSSGGRNTEAFF.

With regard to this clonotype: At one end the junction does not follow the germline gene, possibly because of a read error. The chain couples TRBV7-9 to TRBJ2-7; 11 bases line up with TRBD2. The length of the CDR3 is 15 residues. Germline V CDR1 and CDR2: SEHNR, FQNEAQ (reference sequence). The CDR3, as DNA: TGTGCCAGCAGCGTACCGGGACTAGCGGACTACGGGCAGTACTTC. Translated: CASSVPGLADYGQYF.